A selection of T cell receptor beta chains follows, all from one sample in a study of CD8 T cells in Susac syndrome. TCRdb fed the immunoSEQ multiplex PCR reads into MiXCR, producing one record per CDR3 protein. The table shows some 200,000 distinct CDR3 sequences, with about 91% occurring only once. Sequenced input: CD4+ T cells from PBMCs. These receptors all stem from a human donor with Susac syndrome. Each CDR3 is given with its conserved first and last residue. The order of the fields is clone size, V gene, J gene, CDR3 protein. The size entry is marked missing in some rows and otherwise reads once, few, many or a size class.

clone_size: .
v_call: TRBV2
j_call: TRBJ1-4
cdr3_aa: CATALETNEKLFF

clone_size: .
v_call: TRBV24-1
j_call: TRBJ2-1
cdr3_aa: CATSDPTPLADNEQFF

clone_size: .
v_call: TRBV7-3
j_call: TRBJ2-5
cdr3_aa: CASSPRTGQAETQYF

clone_size: .
v_call: TRBV20-1
j_call: TRBJ2-7
cdr3_aa: CSVRGQSYEQYF

clone_size: .
v_call: TRBV5-1
j_call: TRBJ2-1
cdr3_aa: CASRIVNSGSNEQFF

clone_size: once
v_call: TRBV28
j_call: TRBJ1-2
cdr3_aa: CASRKTGRTNYGYTF

clone_size: .
v_call: TRBV5-1
j_call: TRBJ1-1
cdr3_aa: CASRVQGVNTEAFF

clone_size: .
v_call: TRBV3-1
j_call: TRBJ2-7
cdr3_aa: CASSHSGQGQYF

clone_size: .
v_call: TRBV28
j_call: TRBJ2-3
cdr3_aa: CASSSSRRDTQYF

clone_size: .
v_call: TRBV7-6
j_call: TRBJ2-3
cdr3_aa: CASSPYSDTQYF

clone_size: .
v_call: TRBV28
j_call: TRBJ1-2
cdr3_aa: CASSLEGTFNGYTF

clone_size: once
v_call: TRBV7-3
j_call: TRBJ1-1
cdr3_aa: CASSALTGGRTEAFF

clone_size: .
v_call: TRBV2
j_call: TRBJ2-1
cdr3_aa: CASSDGAGDNEQFF

clone_size: .
v_call: TRBV2
j_call: TRBJ1-5
cdr3_aa: CASSVRGGGYQPQHF

clone_size: .
v_call: TRBV5-1
j_call: TRBJ2-1
cdr3_aa: CASSSDSLQFF

clone_size: .
v_call: TRBV4-2
j_call: TRBJ1-5
cdr3_aa: CASSGGQGQGNQPQHF

clone_size: .
v_call: TRBV12-3/TRBV12-4
j_call: TRBJ2-1
cdr3_aa: CASSPGLAGETYNEQFF

clone_size: .
v_call: TRBV6-5
j_call: TRBJ1-2
cdr3_aa: CASSGLTGGNYGYTF

clone_size: .
v_call: TRBV6-2/TRBV6-3
j_call: TRBJ1-5
cdr3_aa: CASSGLGSEHNQPQHF

clone_size: .
v_call: TRBV3-1
j_call: TRBJ1-4
cdr3_aa: CASSQGGTEEKLFF

clone_size: .
v_call: TRBV7-9
j_call: TRBJ2-2
cdr3_aa: CASTTWGGAANTGELFF

clone_size: .
v_call: TRBV19
j_call: TRBJ1-1
cdr3_aa: CASSISGSNTEAFF

clone_size: .
v_call: TRBV29-1
j_call: TRBJ2-1
cdr3_aa: CSVARDSFLMGDNEQFF

clone_size: .
v_call: TRBV4-2
j_call: TRBJ2-7
cdr3_aa: CASSQGIAGDSYEQYF

clone_size: once
v_call: TRBV6-2/TRBV6-3
j_call: TRBJ2-5
cdr3_aa: CASSYSIVETQYF

clone_size: .
v_call: TRBV6-2/TRBV6-3
j_call: TRBJ2-7
cdr3_aa: CASRAGGPYEQYF

clone_size: .
v_call: TRBV2
j_call: TRBJ2-3
cdr3_aa: CASSEARGITQYF

clone_size: .
v_call: TRBV25-1
j_call: TRBJ1-5
cdr3_aa: CASSGVGGSQPQHF

clone_size: .
v_call: TRBV3-1
j_call: TRBJ2-1
cdr3_aa: CASSHPLAGTSNEQFF

clone_size: .
v_call: TRBV2
j_call: TRBJ2-5
cdr3_aa: CASAQGVETQYF

clone_size: .
v_call: TRBV18
j_call: TRBJ1-5
cdr3_aa: CASSPIRDRNQPQHF

clone_size: .
v_call: TRBV7-8
j_call: TRBJ1-2
cdr3_aa: CASSFRQGHGYTF

clone_size: .
v_call: TRBV5-1
j_call: TRBJ2-7
cdr3_aa: CASSSDLAGAVEQYF

clone_size: .
v_call: TRBV7-2
j_call: TRBJ2-7
cdr3_aa: CASSRTSGLRYEQYF

clone_size: .
v_call: TRBV12-3/TRBV12-4
j_call: TRBJ1-3
cdr3_aa: CASEPTGGSGNTIYF

clone_size: .
v_call: TRBV12-3/TRBV12-4
j_call: TRBJ2-7
cdr3_aa: CASSLMATGISYEQYF

clone_size: .
v_call: TRBV7-8
j_call: TRBJ1-5
cdr3_aa: CASSTPGTENQPQHF

clone_size: .
v_call: TRBV6-1
j_call: TRBJ2-1
cdr3_aa: CASSERGVEQFF

clone_size: .
v_call: TRBV7-9
j_call: TRBJ1-5
cdr3_aa: CASSSGYSNQPQHF

clone_size: .
v_call: TRBV9
j_call: TRBJ2-1
cdr3_aa: CASTAGTRDSEQFF

clone_size: .
v_call: TRBV4-1
j_call: TRBJ2-1
cdr3_aa: CASSQEPYGQGAYNEQFF

clone_size: .
v_call: TRBV30
j_call: TRBJ1-3
cdr3_aa: CAWMRYSGNTIYF

clone_size: once
v_call: TRBV12-3/TRBV12-4
j_call: TRBJ2-5
cdr3_aa: CASSLGDRKLQETQYF

clone_size: .
v_call: TRBV3-1
j_call: TRBJ1-3
cdr3_aa: CATQSGNTIYF

clone_size: .
v_call: TRBV28
j_call: TRBJ2-7
cdr3_aa: CASLGGLSEQYF

clone_size: .
v_call: TRBV7-6
j_call: TRBJ2-6
cdr3_aa: CASSPGGRGLSGANVLTF

clone_size: .
v_call: TRBV6-1
j_call: TRBJ2-1
cdr3_aa: CASRETGGNEQFF

clone_size: .
v_call: TRBV12-3/TRBV12-4
j_call: TRBJ1-2
cdr3_aa: CASSSGTVSNYGYTF